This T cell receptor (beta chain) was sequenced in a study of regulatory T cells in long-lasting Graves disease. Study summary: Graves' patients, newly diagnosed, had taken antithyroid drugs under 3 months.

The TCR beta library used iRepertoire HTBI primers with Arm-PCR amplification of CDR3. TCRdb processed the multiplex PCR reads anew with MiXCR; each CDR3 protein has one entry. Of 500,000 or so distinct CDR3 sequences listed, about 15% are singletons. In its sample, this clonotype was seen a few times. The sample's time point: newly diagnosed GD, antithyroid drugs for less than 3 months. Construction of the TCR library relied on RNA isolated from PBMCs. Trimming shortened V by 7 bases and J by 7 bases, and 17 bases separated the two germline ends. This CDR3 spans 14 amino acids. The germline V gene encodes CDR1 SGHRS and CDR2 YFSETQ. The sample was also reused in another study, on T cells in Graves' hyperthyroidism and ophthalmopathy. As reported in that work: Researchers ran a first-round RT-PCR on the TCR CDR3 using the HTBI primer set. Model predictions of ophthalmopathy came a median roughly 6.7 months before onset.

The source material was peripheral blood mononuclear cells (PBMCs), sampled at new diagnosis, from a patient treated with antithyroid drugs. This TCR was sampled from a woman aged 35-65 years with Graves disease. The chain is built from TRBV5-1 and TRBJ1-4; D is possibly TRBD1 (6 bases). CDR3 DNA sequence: TGCGCCAGCGGAACAGGGTCCTGGGCTGAAAAACTGTTTTTT. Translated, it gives CASGTGSWAEKLFF.